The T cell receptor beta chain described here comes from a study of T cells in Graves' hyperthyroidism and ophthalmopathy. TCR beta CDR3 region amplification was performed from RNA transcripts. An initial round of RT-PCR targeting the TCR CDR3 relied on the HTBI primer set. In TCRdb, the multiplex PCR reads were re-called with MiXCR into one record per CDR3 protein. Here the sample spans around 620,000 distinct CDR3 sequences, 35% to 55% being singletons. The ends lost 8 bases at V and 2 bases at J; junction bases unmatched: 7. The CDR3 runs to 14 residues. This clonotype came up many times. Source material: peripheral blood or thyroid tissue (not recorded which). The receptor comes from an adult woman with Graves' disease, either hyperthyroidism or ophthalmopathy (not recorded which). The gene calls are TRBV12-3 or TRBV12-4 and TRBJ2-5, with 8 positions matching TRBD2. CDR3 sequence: CASQPGGSQETQYF. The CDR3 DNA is TGTGCCAGCCAACCGGGAGGGTCTCAAGAGACCCAGTACTTC.